This T cell receptor (beta chain) was recorded in a study of T cells in Graves' hyperthyroidism and ophthalmopathy. This clonotype was recorded many times. Hyperthyroidism in the patients, aged 18 to 65, was newly diagnosed and under 2 months in duration. CDR1 and CDR2 (germline): ENHRY, SYGVKD. Trimming left V 6 bases short and J 3 bases short, with 14 bases between. CDR3 length equals 14 residues. The investigators amplified TCR beta CDR3 regions from RNA transcripts. RT-PCR in the first round (using the HTBI primer set) targeted the TCR CDR3. TCRdb re-analysed the multiplex PCR reads in MiXCR, keeping a single row per CDR3 protein. The table has some 560,000 distinct CDR3 sequences, 11% to 15% seen once.

The source material was blood. The chain links TRBV10-3 to TRBJ2-5; D remains ambiguous. The receptor comes from a woman in her forties with Graves' hyperthyroidism. The CDR3 reads CAISRTDAKETQYF. The CDR3 nucleotides read TGTGCCATCAGCAGGACGGATGCTAAAGAGACCCAGTACTTC.